This TCR beta chain came from a study of blood T cell repertoires in COVID-19. Study information: Donors in the United States, Italy and Spain gave samples during acute or convalescent COVID-19.

Only in-frame clones appear in the TCRdb table, and some are missing; sequencing was by immunoSEQ multiplex PCR. Seen here are over 150,000 clones, 85% observed once, and the top ten hold 8.3%. This clone has a handful of counts. V lost 6 bases to trimming and J lost 7 bases, with 15 bases between them. This CDR3 comprises 13 residues. The V and J genes are TRBV12-3 or TRBV12-4 and TRBJ1-1; D is perhaps TRBD1 (6 bases). Sequenced input: peripheral blood. The clonotype comes from a woman in her sixties or seventies with COVID-19, enrolled during active disease. CDR3 nucleotide sequence: TGTGCCAGCAGCAATTACAGGGTGGGTGAAGCTTTCTTT. Translated, it gives CASSNYRVGEAFF.